The source of this T cell receptor (beta chain) is a study of preoperative IRX-2 immunotherapy in early breast cancer. Germline-derived CDR1 and CDR2 are LNHDA and SQIVND (reference sequence). CDR3 length: 16 amino acids. The V gene end was trimmed by 1 base and the J gene end by 9 bases; junction bases not matched to a gene: 13. The sample's treatment: preoperative locoregional IRX-2 cytokine immunotherapy. Patients received preoperative, locoregional IRX-2 cytokine immunotherapy in a phase Ib study. Sequencing was performed with immunoSEQ multiplex PCR; in TCRdb, only in-frame clones are kept and a portion is missing. The sample shows about 32,000 clones, around 83% of them seen only once.

V gene TRBV19 combines with J gene TRBJ2-7; TRBD2 matches 9 bases. The receptor was isolated from a human donor with breast cancer. The sample in question was lymph node tissue, obtained from a patient treated with IRX-2 immunotherapy. The CDR3 sequence is CASSIAQWVAGDLQYF. CDR3 DNA: TGTGCCAGTAGTATAGCCCAATGGGTAGCGGGAGACCTGCAGTACTTC.